This entry lists 8 T cell receptor beta chains sequenced from one sample in a study of shared clonotypes between healthy human individuals. TCRdb's table, derived via immunoSEQ multiplex PCR, lists solely in-frame clones and lacks some. This sample yields over 150,000 clones, of which roughly 70% are seen a single time; over 9.5% belongs to the top ten. The sample taken for sequencing was memory CD4+ T cells sorted from blood. The subset denotes: CD45RA-negative fraction. These receptors all come from a man younger than 45 in good health.

The chain combines TRBV7-2 with TRBJ2-7; D is unclear. V dropped 1 base and J dropped 2 bases, with 9 bases sitting between them. The CDR3 runs 14 residues. The germline gives CDR1 SGHTA, CDR2 FQGNSA. Written as DNA, the CDR3 is TGTGCCAGCAGCTTAGTCGTACAAACCTACGAGCAGTACTTC. It translates to CASSLVVQTYEQYF.

The chain combines TRBV10-2 with TRBJ2-1; tentatively, D is TRBD2 (6 bases). This CDR3 has 15 residues. Per germline, CDR1 WSHSY and CDR2 SAAADI. Trimming stripped 7 bases from V and 4 bases from J, with 17 bases between. The CDR3 reads CASILNGAGYNEQFF. In nucleotides, the CDR3 is TGCGCCAGCATCCTGAATGGGGCGGGATACAATGAGCAGTTCTTC.

This clone has a count of ten or more. This CDR3 is also generated by other DNA sequences in the sample. J is TRBJ2-6 and V is TRBV25-1, with 9 bases lining up with TRBD1. Germline CDR1 is MGHDK and CDR2 is SYGVNS. V was clipped by 4 bases and J by 4 bases; unmatched bases: 5. The CDR3 has 16 amino acids. The CDR3 sequence: CASSAWTGVGANVLTF. The CDR3 DNA follows: TGTGCCAGCAGTGCCTGGACAGGGGTCGGGGCCAACGTCCTGACTTTC.

J is TRBJ2-1 and V is TRBV5-4, with 12 bases identical to TRBD2. The CDR3 contains 17 residues. Trimming took 0 bases from V and 5 from J; bases not matched to a gene: 6. Looked up from germline, CDR1 is SGHNT and CDR2 is YYREEE (reference sequence). The CDR3 bases are TGTGCCAGCAGCTTGGCGACTAGCGGGAGAGGAAACAATGAGCAGTTCTTC. Translating it yields CASSLATSGRGNNEQFF.

The chain uses TRBV12-2 and TRBJ1-1. TRBV12-2 has pseudogene status. The CDR3 consists of 19 residues. In DNA form, the CDR3 reads TGTGCAAGTCGCTTAGAAGAACAGCTAAGACTACTTTCAAACACTGAAGCTTTCTTT. Encoded protein: CASRLEEQLRLLSNTEAFF.

This clone was seen more than once but under ten times. The chain employs TRBV28 and TRBJ1-1, with D unclear. The CDR3 is 14 residues long. CDR1 and CDR2 (germline): MDHEN, SYDVKM. V was cut by 3 bases and J by 1 base, with 9 bases left in between. The CDR3 DNA reads as TGTGCCAGCAGTTTTGGACCCTCGAACACTGAAGCTTTCTTT. It is translated as CASSFGPSNTEAFF.

The V call is TRBV18, the J call TRBJ2-4; D tentatively reads TRBD1 or TRBD2 (5 bases each). V was cut by 3 bases and J by 8 bases, with 17 bases left in between. Germline V gene data show CDR1 as KGHSH and CDR2 as LQKENI. The CDR3 runs 15 residues. In DNA, the CDR3 is TGTGCCAGCTCACCGGCGGGCCAGGGTGGGGACATTCAGTACTTC. This sequence encodes CASSPAGQGGDIQYF.

V gene TRBV18 combines with J gene TRBJ2-6; 9 positions match TRBD1. CDR1 KGHSH and CDR2 LQKENI come from the germline V gene. The V gene end was trimmed by 10 bases and the J gene end by 0 bases; junction bases not matched to a gene: 16. The CDR3 is made up of 19 amino acids. The CDR3 DNA is TGTGCCACCGCCCCCCTCCGGACAGGGGTCGGCTCTGGGGCCAACGTCCTGACTTTC. Translated: CATAPLRTGVGSGANVLTF.